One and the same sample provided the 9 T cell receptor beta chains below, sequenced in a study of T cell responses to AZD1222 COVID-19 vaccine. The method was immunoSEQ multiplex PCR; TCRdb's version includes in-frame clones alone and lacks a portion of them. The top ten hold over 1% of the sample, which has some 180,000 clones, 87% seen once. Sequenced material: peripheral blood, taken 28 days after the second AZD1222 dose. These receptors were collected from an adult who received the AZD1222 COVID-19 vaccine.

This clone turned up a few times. In DNA, the CDR3 is TGCGCCAGCAGCGTGCCTGGACGGCCTGAAGCTTTCTTT. Translation gives CASSVPGRPEAFF. The chain recombines TRBV5-1 with TRBJ1-1; D gene uncertain. This CDR3 is built from 13 residues. The germline V gene has CDR1 SGHRS and CDR2 YFSETQ. V was pared by 4 bases and J by 6 bases, with 13 bases between.

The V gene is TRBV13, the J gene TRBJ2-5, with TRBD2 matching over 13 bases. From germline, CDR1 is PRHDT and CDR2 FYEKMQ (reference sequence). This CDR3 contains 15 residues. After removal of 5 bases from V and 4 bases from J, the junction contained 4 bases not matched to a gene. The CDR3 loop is CASSTSGGALETQYF. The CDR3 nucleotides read TGTGCCAGCAGCACTAGCGGGGGGGCTTTAGAGACCCAGTACTTC.

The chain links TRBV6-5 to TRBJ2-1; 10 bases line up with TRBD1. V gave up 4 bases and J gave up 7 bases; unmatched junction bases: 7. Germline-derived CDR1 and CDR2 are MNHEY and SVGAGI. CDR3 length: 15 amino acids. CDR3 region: CASSLRDRGGNEQFF. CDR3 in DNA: TGTGCCAGCAGTTTGCGGGACAGGGGTGGGAATGAGCAGTTCTTC.

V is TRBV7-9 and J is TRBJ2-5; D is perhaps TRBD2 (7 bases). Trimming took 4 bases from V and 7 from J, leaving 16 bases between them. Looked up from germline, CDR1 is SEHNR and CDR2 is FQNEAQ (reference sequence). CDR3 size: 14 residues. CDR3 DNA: TGTGCCAGCAGCTCCGGTCCGGGGGGCGTGACCCAGTACTTC. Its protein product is CASSSGPGGVTQYF.

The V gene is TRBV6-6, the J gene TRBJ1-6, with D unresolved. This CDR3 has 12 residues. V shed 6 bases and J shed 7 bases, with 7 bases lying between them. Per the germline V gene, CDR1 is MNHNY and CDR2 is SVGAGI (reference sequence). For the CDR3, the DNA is TGTGCCAGCAGCCCCGCCAATTCACCCCTCCACTTT. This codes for CASSPANSPLHF.

CDR3 in DNA: TGTGCCAGCAGCTCCGGGACAGTAAATAACGAGCAGTACTTC. It translates to CASSSGTVNNEQYF. The chain joins TRBV7-2 to TRBJ2-7, with TRBD1 identical over 7 bases. The CDR3 runs to 14 residues. Unmatched junction bases numbered 8, after V lost 4 bases and J lost 5 bases. The germline CDR1 and CDR2 sequences are SGHTA and FQGNSA.

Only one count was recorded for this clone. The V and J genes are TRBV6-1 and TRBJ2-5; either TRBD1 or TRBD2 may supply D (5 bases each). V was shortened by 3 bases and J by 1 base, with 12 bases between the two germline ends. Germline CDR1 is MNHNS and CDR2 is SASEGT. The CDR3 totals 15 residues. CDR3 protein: CASSDGTHPQETQYF. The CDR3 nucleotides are TGTGCCAGCAGTGATGGGACCCACCCCCAAGAGACCCAGTACTTC.

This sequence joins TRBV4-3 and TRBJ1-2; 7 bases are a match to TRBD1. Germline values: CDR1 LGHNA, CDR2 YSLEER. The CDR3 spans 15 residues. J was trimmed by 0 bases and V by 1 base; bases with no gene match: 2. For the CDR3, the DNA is TGCGCCAGCAGCCAAGGGGACAGACCTAACTATGGCTACACCTTC. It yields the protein CASSQGDRPNYGYTF.

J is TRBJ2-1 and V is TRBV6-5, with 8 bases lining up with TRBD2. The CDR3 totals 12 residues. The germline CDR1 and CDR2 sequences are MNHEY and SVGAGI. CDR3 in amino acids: CTSRGAVNEQFF. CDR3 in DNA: TGTACTTCGCGGGGGGCGGTTAATGAGCAGTTCTTC.